The next 2 T cell receptor beta chains were all read from a single sample in a study of cytomegalovirus exposure and HLA in healthy donors. Some clones are missing from TCRdb's copy, which holds only in-frame ones; the method was immunoSEQ multiplex PCR. The sample holds about 69,000 clones, nearly 96% seen once. Sequencing input: PBMCs. These receptors were taken from a woman younger than 30 in good health and CMV-seropositive.

The chain recombines TRBV4-2 with TRBJ2-3, with 7 bases lining up with TRBD2. Germline CDR1 LGHNA, CDR2 YNFKEQ. Trimming removed 0 bases from V and 4 bases from J; junction bases left unmatched: 4. This CDR3 is 15 amino acids long. CDR3 loop: CASSQDRAGADTQYF. The CDR3 nucleotides are TGTGCCAGCAGCCAAGACAGGGCGGGAGCAGATACGCAGTATTTT.

The chain employs TRBV7-9 and TRBJ2-2; TRBD1 aligns across 9 bases. With V trimmed by 2 bases and J by 7 bases, 5 bases remained unmatched. Germline V gives CDR1 SEHNR, CDR2 FQNEAQ (reference sequence). The CDR3 covers 15 residues. CDR3 nucleotides: TGTGCCAGCAGCTTAACAGGGGGCCGTAGCGGGGAGCTGTTTTTT. Amino acid sequence: CASSLTGGRSGELFF.